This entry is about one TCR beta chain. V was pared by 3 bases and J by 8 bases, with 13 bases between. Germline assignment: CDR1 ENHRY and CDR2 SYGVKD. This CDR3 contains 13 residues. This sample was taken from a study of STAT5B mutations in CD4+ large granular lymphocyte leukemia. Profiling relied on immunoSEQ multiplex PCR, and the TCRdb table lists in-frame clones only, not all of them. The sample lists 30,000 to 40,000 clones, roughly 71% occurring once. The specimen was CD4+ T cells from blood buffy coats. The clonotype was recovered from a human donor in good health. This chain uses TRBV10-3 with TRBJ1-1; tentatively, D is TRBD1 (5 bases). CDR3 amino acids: CAISERRDSEAFF. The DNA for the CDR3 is TGTGCCATCAGTGAAAGGCGAGACAGCGAAGCTTTCTTT.